Listed below are T cell receptor beta chains from one sample, sequenced in a study of PD-1 and CTLA-4 blockade in melanoma. Only in-frame clones appear in the TCRdb table, and some are missing; sequencing was by immunoSEQ multiplex PCR. The profile shows about 16,000 clones, approximately 70% of them singletons. The sequencing used CD8+ T cells from peripheral blood, collected from a patient given anti-PD-1 treatment. The receptor source for this set is a human donor with melanoma. The conserved cysteine and the conserved F or W are not part of the CDR3 here. Fields, in order: V gene, J gene, clone size, CDR3 protein. Only some rows state a clone size, as once, few, many or a class for expanded clones.

v_gene: TRBV19
j_gene: TRBJ2-3
abundance: few
CDR3aa: ASEADTQY

v_gene: TRBV28
j_gene: TRBJ2-1
abundance: NA
CDR3aa: ASSLRTGGNEQF

v_gene: TRBV6-1
j_gene: TRBJ2-5
abundance: NA
CDR3aa: ASSVTPDRGRETQY

v_gene: TRBV27
j_gene: TRBJ1-1
abundance: NA
CDR3aa: ASSLAGGAMNTEAF

v_gene: TRBV5-5
j_gene: TRBJ2-5
abundance: NA
CDR3aa: ASSDRGTGRETQY

v_gene: TRBV28
j_gene: TRBJ2-3
abundance: NA
CDR3aa: ASSFNGRGRGTDTQY

v_gene: TRBV4-1
j_gene: TRBJ2-7
abundance: NA
CDR3aa: ASSQGSGPYSYEQY

v_gene: TRBV13
j_gene: TRBJ2-5
abundance: NA
CDR3aa: ASSISLAGEWGETQY

v_gene: TRBV2
j_gene: TRBJ2-2
abundance: NA
CDR3aa: ASRGTGSKNGELF

v_gene: TRBV15
j_gene: TRBJ1-5
abundance: NA
CDR3aa: ATSRETGTGVGSKPQH

v_gene: TRBV29-1
j_gene: TRBJ2-1
abundance: NA
CDR3aa: SVLGLAGALDNEQF

v_gene: TRBV27
j_gene: TRBJ2-2
abundance: few
CDR3aa: ASSLSFNGMNTGELF

v_gene: TRBV6-5
j_gene: TRBJ2-1
abundance: once
CDR3aa: ASYSGTGHYNEQF

v_gene: TRBV5-1
j_gene: TRBJ2-7
abundance: NA
CDR3aa: ASSLGDPSGGLYEQY

v_gene: TRBV13
j_gene: TRBJ1-1
abundance: NA
CDR3aa: ASSLGENTEAF

v_gene: TRBV6-1
j_gene: TRBJ2-6
abundance: NA
CDR3aa: ASSAQLGGGGSGANVLT

v_gene: TRBV29-1
j_gene: TRBJ2-7
abundance: NA
CDR3aa: SVEAGQGELYEQY

v_gene: TRBV29-1
j_gene: TRBJ1-1
abundance: NA
CDR3aa: SAGAQPLNTEAF

v_gene: TRBV15
j_gene: TRBJ1-1
abundance: once
CDR3aa: ATSRDRDPKVNTEAF

v_gene: TRBV13
j_gene: TRBJ1-3
abundance: hyperexpanded
CDR3aa: ASSLRIRSGNTIY

v_gene: TRBV27
j_gene: TRBJ2-4
abundance: NA
CDR3aa: ASSVQGSKNIQY

v_gene: TRBV7-9
j_gene: TRBJ1-3
abundance: NA
CDR3aa: ASSLHPPTGNTIY

v_gene: TRBV25-1
j_gene: TRBJ2-1
abundance: NA
CDR3aa: ASSESEWRGNNEQF

v_gene: TRBV6-6
j_gene: TRBJ2-2
abundance: NA
CDR3aa: ASSRTYTGELF

v_gene: TRBV2
j_gene: TRBJ2-7
abundance: once
CDR3aa: ASSEGPFGGAYEQY

v_gene: TRBV7-8
j_gene: TRBJ2-1
abundance: NA
CDR3aa: ASSPRGRGAYNEQF

v_gene: TRBV29-1
j_gene: TRBJ1-4
abundance: NA
CDR3aa: SVRTAKGRPNEKLF

v_gene: TRBV4-1
j_gene: TRBJ1-2
abundance: NA
CDR3aa: ASSPDRTGSSSYGYT

v_gene: TRBV27
j_gene: TRBJ1-5
abundance: NA
CDR3aa: ASSSLGGGSNQPQH

v_gene: TRBV6-5
j_gene: TRBJ1-1
abundance: NA
CDR3aa: ASSYSPATEAF

v_gene: TRBV19
j_gene: TRBJ1-1
abundance: NA
CDR3aa: ASSIGGAHTEAF

v_gene: TRBV10-3
j_gene: TRBJ2-3
abundance: once
CDR3aa: AISEPSSTDTQY

v_gene: TRBV5-8
j_gene: TRBJ2-3
abundance: NA
CDR3aa: ASSLAGVGTDTQY

v_gene: TRBV6-2/TRBV6-3
j_gene: TRBJ1-2
abundance: few
CDR3aa: ASSLSAGGTGDGYT

v_gene: TRBV4-1
j_gene: TRBJ2-1
abundance: NA
CDR3aa: ASSQERTSYNEQF

v_gene: TRBV7-9
j_gene: TRBJ2-2
abundance: NA
CDR3aa: ASSSRGRLWSGELF

v_gene: TRBV4-1
j_gene: TRBJ2-2
abundance: few
CDR3aa: ASSQGSGEEELF

v_gene: TRBV7-9
j_gene: TRBJ2-3
abundance: NA
CDR3aa: ASRGGSRGDTQY

v_gene: TRBV28
j_gene: TRBJ1-5
abundance: NA
CDR3aa: ASSPGGVNQPQH

v_gene: TRBV4-1
j_gene: TRBJ2-2
abundance: NA
CDR3aa: ASSQIRSSTGELF

v_gene: TRBV3-1/TRBV3-2
j_gene: TRBJ1-1
abundance: NA
CDR3aa: ASSQEQGRDLMNTEAF

v_gene: TRBV7-8
j_gene: TRBJ1-2
abundance: NA
CDR3aa: ASSLARGTVPVYGYT

v_gene: TRBV10-3
j_gene: TRBJ1-5
abundance: few
CDR3aa: AISDPGQGSNQPQH

v_gene: TRBV7-2
j_gene: TRBJ2-1
abundance: NA
CDR3aa: ASSLGGSEDEQF

v_gene: TRBV19
j_gene: TRBJ2-5
abundance: NA
CDR3aa: ASSNSGTGGETQY

v_gene: TRBV13
j_gene: TRBJ2-3
abundance: once
CDR3aa: ASSRSTDTQY

v_gene: TRBV3-1/TRBV3-2
j_gene: TRBJ1-4
abundance: NA
CDR3aa: ASSQDGDRGRRGEKLF

v_gene: TRBV12-3/TRBV12-4
j_gene: TRBJ1-2
abundance: NA
CDR3aa: ASSSGISGYT